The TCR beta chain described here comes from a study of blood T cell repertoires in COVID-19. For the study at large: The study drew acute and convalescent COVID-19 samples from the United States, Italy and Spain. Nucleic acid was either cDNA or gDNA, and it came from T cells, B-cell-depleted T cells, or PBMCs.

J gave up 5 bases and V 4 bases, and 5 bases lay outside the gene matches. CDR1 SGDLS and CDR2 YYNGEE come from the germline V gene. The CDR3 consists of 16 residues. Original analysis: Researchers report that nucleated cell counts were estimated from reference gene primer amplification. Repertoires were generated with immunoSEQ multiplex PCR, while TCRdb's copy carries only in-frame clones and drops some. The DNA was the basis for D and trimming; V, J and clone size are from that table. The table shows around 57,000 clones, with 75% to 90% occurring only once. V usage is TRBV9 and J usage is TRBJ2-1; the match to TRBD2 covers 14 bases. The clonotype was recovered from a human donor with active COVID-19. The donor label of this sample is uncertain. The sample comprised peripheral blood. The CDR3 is CASSPGTSGSDNEQFF. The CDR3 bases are TGTGCCAGCAGCCCCGGGACTAGCGGGAGCGACAATGAGCAGTTCTTC.